Listed below are T cell receptor beta chains from one sample, sequenced in a study of cytomegalovirus exposure and HLA in healthy donors. The assay was immunoSEQ multiplex PCR, and TCRdb's table has in-frame clones only and misses some. The sample contains approximately 170,000 clones, approximately 80% of which appear only once. Sequencing input: PBMCs. The receptor source for this set is a boy aged 2 to 10 in good health and CMV-seronegative. The CDR3 runs from the conserved cysteine through the conserved F or W. The D gene is left open where the match is weak. Part of the rows lack a size; the others show once, few, many or a class for expanded clones.

TRBV12-5,.,15,TRBJ1-1,.,CASGLLGQRNTEAFF,TGTGCTAGTGGTTTGTTGGGACAAAGGAACACTGAAGCTTTCTTT
TRBV9,.,14,TRBJ1-1,.,CASSVAGSDTEAFF,TGTGCCAGCAGCGTAGCAGGGTCGGACACTGAAGCTTTCTTT
TRBV4-2,TRBD2,14,TRBJ2-5,.,CASSPGLAGETQYF,TGTGCCAGCAGCCCCGGACTAGCGGGGGAGACCCAGTACTTC
TRBV4-1,TRBD2,14,TRBJ2-1,.,CASSEAGGYNEQFF,TGCGCCAGCAGCGAAGCGGGGGGTTACAATGAGCAGTTCTTC
TRBV30,TRBD1,15,TRBJ2-7,.,CAWSVPGTGYYEQYF,TGTGCCTGGAGTGTACCAGGGACAGGGTACTACGAGCAGTACTTC
TRBV30,.,12,TRBJ1-4,.,CAWTRVGEKLFF,TGTGCCTGGACCAGGGTGGGTGAAAAACTGTTTTTT
TRBV18,.,16,TRBJ1-1,.,CASSPPIAGWNTEAFF,TGTGCCAGCTCACCACCAATTGCCGGTTGGAACACTGAAGCTTTCTTT
TRBV30,TRBD1,14,TRBJ1-1,.,CAWTLGQGDTEAFF,TGTGCCTGGACGTTGGGACAGGGGGACACTGAAGCTTTCTTT
TRBV30,TRBD2,17,TRBJ2-6,.,CACDRSGGSSGANVLTF,TGTGCCTGCGATCGGTCGGGGGGGTCATCTGGGGCCAACGTCCTGACTTTC
TRBV25-1,TRBD2,14,TRBJ2-5,.,CASSDTSALETQYF,TGTGCCAGCAGTGATACTAGCGCCTTAGAGACCCAGTACTTC
TRBV7-8,.,15,TRBJ1-6,.,CASSLGTLQNSPLHF,TGTGCCAGCAGCTTAGGTACATTACAGAATTCACCCCTCCACTTT
TRBV7-9,.,18,TRBJ1-1,.,CASSLVQNKGHLNTEAFF,TGTGCCAGCAGCTTAGTTCAAAACAAGGGACACTTGAACACTGAAGCTTTCTTT
TRBV19,.,15,TRBJ2-2,.,CASSMDAGRTGELFF,TGTGCCAGTAGTATGGACGCGGGGAGGACCGGGGAGCTGTTTTTT
TRBV5-1,.,13,TRBJ1-1,.,CATRPAMNTEAFF,TGCGCCACCCGCCCAGCGATGAACACTGAAGCTTTCTTT
TRBV30,TRBD1,13,TRBJ1-2,.,CAGDWTGYNGYTF,TGTGCCGGCGACTGGACAGGGTATAATGGCTACACCTTC
TRBV9,TRBD2,15,TRBJ2-3,.,CASSVASGITDTQYF,TGTGCCAGCAGCGTAGCCAGCGGGATCACAGATACGCAGTATTTT
TRBV7-9,.,15,TRBJ2-1,.,CASSLLSGSINEQFF,TGTGCCAGCAGCTTATTGAGCGGCTCAATCAATGAGCAGTTCTTC
TRBV2,TRBD1,15,TRBJ1-6,.,CASNLRGRGNSPLHF,TGTGCCAGCAACCTAAGGGGGCGCGGTAATTCACCCCTCCACTTT
TRBV6-1,.,14,TRBJ1-2,.,CASSEADSLYGYTF,TGTGCCAGCAGTGAAGCGGACAGCCTTTATGGCTACACCTTC
TRBV5-1,TRBD2,15,TRBJ2-1,.,CASSGVTSGYNEQFF,TGCGCCAGCAGCGGGGTGACTAGCGGATACAATGAGCAGTTCTTC
TRBV6-5,.,12,TRBJ1-5,.,CASKQGDQPQHF,TGTGCCAGCAAGCAGGGCGATCAGCCCCAGCATTTT
TRBV7-9,TRBD2,15,TRBJ2-3,once,CASSLETGGQDTQYF,TGTGCCAGCAGCTTAGAAACGGGAGGGCAAGATACGCAGTATTTT
TRBV29-1,TRBD2,16,TRBJ2-7,once,CSVEGQTSGRRYEQYF,TGCAGCGTTGAAGGCCAGACTAGCGGGAGACGGTACGAGCAGTACTTC
TRBV2,TRBD1,14,TRBJ2-7,.,CASSVPDRGPEQYF,TGTGCCAGCAGTGTCCCGGACAGGGGGCCCGAGCAGTACTTC
TRBV6-5,.,11,TRBJ1-1,.,CASIHSGQAFF,TGTGCCAGCATTCACTCGGGGCAAGCTTTCTTT
TRBV29-1,TRBD1,14,TRBJ1-2,.,CSVSMTDRGYGYTF,TGCAGCGTTTCTATGACGGACAGGGGTTATGGCTACACCTTC
TRBV29-1,.,13,TRBJ2-1,.,CSVVGLAYNEQFF,TGCAGCGTTGTCGGTCTAGCCTACAATGAGCAGTTCTTC
TRBV5-1,TRBD2,12,TRBJ2-1,few,CASRETSDEQFF,TGCGCCAGCAGGGAGACTAGCGATGAGCAGTTCTTC